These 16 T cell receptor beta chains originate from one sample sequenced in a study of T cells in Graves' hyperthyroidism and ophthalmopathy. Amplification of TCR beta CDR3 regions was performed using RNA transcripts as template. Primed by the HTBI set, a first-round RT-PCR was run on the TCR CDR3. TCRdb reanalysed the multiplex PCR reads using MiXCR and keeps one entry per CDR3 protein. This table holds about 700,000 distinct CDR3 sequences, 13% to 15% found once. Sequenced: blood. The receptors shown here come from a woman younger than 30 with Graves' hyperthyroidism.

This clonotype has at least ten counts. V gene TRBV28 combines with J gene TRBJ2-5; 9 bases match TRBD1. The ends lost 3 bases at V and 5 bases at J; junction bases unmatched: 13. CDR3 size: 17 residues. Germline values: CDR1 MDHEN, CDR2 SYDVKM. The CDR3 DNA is TGTGCCAGCAGTTTGGAAACAGGGGGCGCTTCACCCGAGACCCAGTACTTC. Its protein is CASSLETGGASPETQYF.

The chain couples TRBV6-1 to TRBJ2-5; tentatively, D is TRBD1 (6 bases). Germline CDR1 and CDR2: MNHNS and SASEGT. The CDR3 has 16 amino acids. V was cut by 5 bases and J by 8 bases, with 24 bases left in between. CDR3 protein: CASSSTTSTGFGTQYF. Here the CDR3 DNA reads TGTGCCAGCAGTTCTACAACCTCGACAGGTTTTGGTACCCAGTACTTC.

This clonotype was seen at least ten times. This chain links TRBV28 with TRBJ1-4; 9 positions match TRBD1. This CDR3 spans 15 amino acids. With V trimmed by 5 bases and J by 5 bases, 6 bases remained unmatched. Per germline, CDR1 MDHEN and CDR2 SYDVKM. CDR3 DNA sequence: TGTGCCAGCAGTGCTCCGGGACAGGGCAATGAAAAACTGTTTTTT. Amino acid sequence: CASSAPGQGNEKLFF.

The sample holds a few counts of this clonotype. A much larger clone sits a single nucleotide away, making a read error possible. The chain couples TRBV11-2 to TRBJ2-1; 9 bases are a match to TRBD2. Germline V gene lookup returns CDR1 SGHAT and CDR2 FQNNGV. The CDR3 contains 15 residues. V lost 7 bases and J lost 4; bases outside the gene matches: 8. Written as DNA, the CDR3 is TGTGCCAGCAACCGCGGGAGGGACGTATACAATGAGCAGTTCTTC. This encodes CASNRGRDVYNEQFF.

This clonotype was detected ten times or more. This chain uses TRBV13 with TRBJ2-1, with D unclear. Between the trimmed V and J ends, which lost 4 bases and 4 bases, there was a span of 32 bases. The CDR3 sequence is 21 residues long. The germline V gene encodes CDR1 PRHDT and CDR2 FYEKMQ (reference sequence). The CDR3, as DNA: TGTGCCAGCAGCTCTACATATACGGCCATATCTAACGGTTCTCGGTACAATGAGCAGTTCTTC. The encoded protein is CASSSTYTAISNGSRYNEQFF. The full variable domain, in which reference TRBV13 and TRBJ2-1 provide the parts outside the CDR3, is AAGVIQSPRHLIKEKRETATLKCYPIPRHDTVYWYQQGPGQDPQFLISFYEKMQSDKGSIPDRFSAQQFSDYHSELNMSSLELGDSALYFCASSSTYTAISNGSRYNEQFFGPGTRLTVL.

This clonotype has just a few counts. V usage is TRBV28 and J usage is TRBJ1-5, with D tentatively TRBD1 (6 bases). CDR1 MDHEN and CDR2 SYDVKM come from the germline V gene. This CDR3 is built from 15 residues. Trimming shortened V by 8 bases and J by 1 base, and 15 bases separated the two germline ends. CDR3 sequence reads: CASRSEGGSNQPQHF. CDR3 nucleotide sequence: TGTGCCAGCCGATCTGAAGGGGGGAGCAATCAGCCCCAGCATTTT.

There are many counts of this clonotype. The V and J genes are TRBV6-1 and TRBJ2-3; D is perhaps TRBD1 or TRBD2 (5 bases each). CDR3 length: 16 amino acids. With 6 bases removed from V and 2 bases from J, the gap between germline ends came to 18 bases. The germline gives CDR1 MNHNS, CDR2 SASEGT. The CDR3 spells CASSFSEWGNTDTQYF. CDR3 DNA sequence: TGTGCCAGCAGCTTCTCCGAATGGGGGAACACAGATACGCAGTATTTT.

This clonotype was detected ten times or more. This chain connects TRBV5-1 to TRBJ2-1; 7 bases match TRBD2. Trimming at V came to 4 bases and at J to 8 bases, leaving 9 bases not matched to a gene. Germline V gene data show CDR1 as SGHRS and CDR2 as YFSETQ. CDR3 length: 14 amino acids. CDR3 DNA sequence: TGCGCCAGCAGCAGGCAGCGGGATCGGGATGAGCAGTTCTTC. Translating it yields CASSRQRDRDEQFF.

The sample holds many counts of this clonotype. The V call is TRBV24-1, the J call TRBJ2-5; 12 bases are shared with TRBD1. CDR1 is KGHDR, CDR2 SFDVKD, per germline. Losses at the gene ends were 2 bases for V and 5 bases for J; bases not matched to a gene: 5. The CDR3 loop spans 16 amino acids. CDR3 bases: TGTGCCACCAGTGATTGGGGGACAGGGGGCCGTGAGACCCAGTACTTC. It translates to CATSDWGTGGRETQYF.

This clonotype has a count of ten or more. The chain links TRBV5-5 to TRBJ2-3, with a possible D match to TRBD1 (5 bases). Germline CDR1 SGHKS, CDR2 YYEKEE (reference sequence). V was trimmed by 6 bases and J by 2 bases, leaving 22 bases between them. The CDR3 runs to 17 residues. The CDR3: CASTTSAGLWATDTQYF. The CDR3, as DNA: TGTGCCAGCACCACCTCCGCAGGGCTTTGGGCCACAGATACGCAGTATTTT. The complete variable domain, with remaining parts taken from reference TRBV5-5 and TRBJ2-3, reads DAGVTQSPTHLIKTRGQQVTLRCSPISGHKSVSWYQQVLGQGPQFIFQYYEKEERGRGNFPDRFSARQFPNYSSELNVNALLLGDSALYLCASTTSAGLWATDTQYFGPGTRLTVL.

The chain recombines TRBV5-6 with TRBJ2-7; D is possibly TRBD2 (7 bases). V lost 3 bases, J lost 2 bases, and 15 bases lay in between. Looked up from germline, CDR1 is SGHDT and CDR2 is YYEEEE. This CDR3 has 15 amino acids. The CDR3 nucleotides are TGTGCCAGCAGCTATGGCGGGGGCCGAACCTACGAGCAGTACTTC. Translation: CASSYGGGRTYEQYF.

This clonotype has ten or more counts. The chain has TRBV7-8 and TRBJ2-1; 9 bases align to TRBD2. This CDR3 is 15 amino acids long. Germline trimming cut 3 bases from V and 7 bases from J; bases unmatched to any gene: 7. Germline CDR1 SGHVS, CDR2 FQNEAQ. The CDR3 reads CASSFRLAGFNEQFF. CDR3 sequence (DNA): TGTGCCAGCAGCTTTCGCCTAGCGGGATTTAATGAGCAGTTCTTC.

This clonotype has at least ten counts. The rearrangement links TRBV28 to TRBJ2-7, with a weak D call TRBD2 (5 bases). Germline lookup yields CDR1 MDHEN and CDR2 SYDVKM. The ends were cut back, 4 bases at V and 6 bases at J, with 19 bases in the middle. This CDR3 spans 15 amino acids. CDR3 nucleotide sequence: TGTGCCAGCAGTTCCGTCCAACGGGGATGGGTCGAGCAGTACTTC. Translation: CASSSVQRGWVEQYF.

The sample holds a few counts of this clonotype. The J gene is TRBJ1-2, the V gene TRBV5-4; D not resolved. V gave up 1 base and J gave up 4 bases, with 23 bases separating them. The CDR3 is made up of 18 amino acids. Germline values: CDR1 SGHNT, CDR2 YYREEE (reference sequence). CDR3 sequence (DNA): TGTGCCAGCAGCTTGATAGATTACGGGGTAGAGGCCCTCTATGGCTACACCTTC. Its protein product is CASSLIDYGVEALYGYTF.

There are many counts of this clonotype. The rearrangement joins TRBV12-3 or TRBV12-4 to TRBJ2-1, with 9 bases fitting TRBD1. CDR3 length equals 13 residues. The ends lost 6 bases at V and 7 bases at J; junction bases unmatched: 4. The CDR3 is CASRSDRGNEQFF. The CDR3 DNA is TGTGCCAGCAGATCGGACAGGGGTAATGAGCAGTTCTTC.

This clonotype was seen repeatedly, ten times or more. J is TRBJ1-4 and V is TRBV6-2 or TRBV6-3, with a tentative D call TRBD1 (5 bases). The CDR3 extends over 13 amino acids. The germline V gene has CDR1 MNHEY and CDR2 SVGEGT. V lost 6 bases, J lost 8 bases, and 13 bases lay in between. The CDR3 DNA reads TGTGCCAGCAGATGGGACGCGAGGGAAAAACTGTTTTTT. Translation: CASRWDAREKLFF.